The 31 T cell receptor beta chains given below trace back to one sample, sequenced in a study of blood T cell repertoires in COVID-19. Assay: immunoSEQ multiplex PCR; the TCRdb copy retains only in-frame clones and omits some. Of 300,000 to 350,000 clones listed, roughly 88% are singletons. The sample consisted of PBMCs or T cells enriched from blood (not recorded which). These receptors were collected from a man in his thirties or forties who had recovered from COVID-19.

V gene TRBV9 combines with J gene TRBJ2-1, with 8 bases aligning to TRBD1. V lost 5 bases and J lost 2; bases outside the gene matches: 9. The germline V gene has CDR1 SGDLS and CDR2 YYNGEE. CDR3 length: 16 residues. As DNA, the CDR3 is TGTGCCAGCAGACCCGGGACAGGCGAGGCCTACAATGAGCAGTTCTTC. As protein: CASRPGTGEAYNEQFF.

This chain joins TRBV13 and TRBJ1-3; D is uncertain. The CDR3 has 15 residues. The germline V gene has CDR1 PRHDT and CDR2 FYEKMQ (reference sequence). Between the trimmed V and J ends, which lost 4 bases and 5 bases, there was a span of 15 bases. CDR3 region: CASSSEGGFRNTIYF. The DNA for the CDR3 is TGTGCCAGCAGCTCGGAGGGAGGGTTCAGAAACACCATATATTTT.

The V gene is TRBV9, the J gene TRBJ2-2; D is uncertain. The CDR3 has 14 amino acids. Trimming stripped 0 bases from V and 7 bases from J, with 10 bases between. Germline CDR1 SGDLS, CDR2 YYNGEE. CDR3 sequence reads: CASSVGSGIGELFF. The CDR3 DNA sequence: TGTGCCAGCAGCGTAGGATCAGGTATCGGGGAGCTGTTTTTT.

Turning to this clone: One end of the junction is discordant with germline, which a read error may explain. The chain combines TRBV29-1 with TRBJ1-2, with 9 bases lining up with TRBD1. CDR1 is SQVTM and CDR2 is ANQGSEA in the germline V gene. The CDR3 loop spans 14 amino acids. CDR3: CSVLDRGNTYGNTF. DNA for the CDR3: TGCAGCGTCCTGGACAGGGGAAATACCTATGGCAACACCTTC. Variable domain in full (rest from reference TRBV29-1 and TRBJ1-2): SAVISQKPSRDICQRGTSLTIQCQVDSQVTMMFWYRQQPGQSLTLIATANQGSEATYESGFVIDKFPISRPNLTFSTLTVSNMSPEDSSIYLCSVLDRGNTYGNTFGSGTRLTVV.

The chain employs TRBV14 and TRBJ1-2; D unresolved. Trimming took 5 bases from V and 0 from J, leaving 4 bases between them. The CDR3 runs to 12 residues. Germline V gene data show CDR1 as SGHDN and CDR2 as FVKESK. The CDR3 coding sequence is TGTGCCAGCAGCAGAGCTAACTATGGCTACACCTTC. Its protein is CASSRANYGYTF.

The J gene is TRBJ2-2, the V gene TRBV11-2, with D uncertain. The CDR3 consists of 13 residues. Germline V CDR1 and CDR2: SGHAT, FQNNGV. V was trimmed by 1 base and J by 5 bases, leaving 5 bases between them. As DNA, the CDR3 is TGTGCCAGCAGCTTAGTCAGTACCGGGGAGCTGTTTTTT. Translated, it gives CASSLVSTGELFF. The full variable domain, in which reference TRBV11-2 and TRBJ2-2 provide the parts outside the CDR3, is EAGVAQSPRYKIIEKRQSVAFWCNPISGHATLYWYQQILGQGPKLLIQFQNNGVVDDSQLPKDRFSAERLKGVDSTLKIQPAKLEDSAVYLCASSLVSTGELFFGEGSRLTVL.

This rearrangement joins TRBV11-2 to TRBJ2-7, with unresolved D. Trimming pared 0 bases from V and 7 bases from J, leaving 10 bases between. Germline values: CDR1 SGHAT, CDR2 FQNNGV. CDR3 length equals 13 residues. For the CDR3, the DNA is TGTGCCAGCAGCTTAGACCCGATCGGTGAGCAGTACTTC. This encodes CASSLDPIGEQYF.

The V gene is TRBV28, the J gene TRBJ1-5, with D unresolved. V lost 3 bases and J lost 9, with 12 bases in between. This CDR3 has 13 amino acids. The V gene's germline CDR1 is MDHEN and CDR2 SYDVKM. The CDR3 sequence is CASSFIPMRPQHF. Here the CDR3 DNA reads TGTGCCAGCAGTTTTATCCCAATGAGGCCCCAGCATTTT.

The genes are TRBV12-3 or TRBV12-4 and TRBJ2-7; 7 positions agree with TRBD1. With V trimmed by 5 bases and J by 6 bases, 7 bases remained unmatched. CDR3 size: 13 residues. The CDR3 region has the DNA TGTGCCAGCAGTCTCAGACAGGGTGGCGAGCAGTACTTC. Translated, it gives CASSLRQGGEQYF.

The chain employs TRBV5-6 and TRBJ2-7, with no clear D. CDR1 and CDR2 from the germline V gene are SGHDT and YYEEEE. V lost 1 base to trimming and J lost 3 bases, with 8 bases between them. The length of the CDR3 is 13 residues. DNA for the CDR3: TGTGCCAGCAGCTTGAAACAGAACTACGAGCAGTACTTC. Translated, it gives CASSLKQNYEQYF.

J is TRBJ1-2 and V is TRBV12-3 or TRBV12-4; no clear D gene. V was pared by 5 bases and J by 8 bases, with 15 bases between. The CDR3 is 13 amino acids. CDR3 nucleotide sequence: TGTGCCAGCAGTAAGGACTCCCGAGTGGGCTACACCTTC. Amino acid sequence: CASSKDSRVGYTF.

This rearrangement joins TRBV19 to TRBJ2-1; 10 nucleotides match TRBD2. The ends lost 0 bases at V and 6 bases at J; junction bases unmatched: 20. The CDR3 spans 21 residues. Germline V CDR1 and CDR2: LNHDA, SQIVND (reference sequence). This chain's CDR3 is CASSIDRTGWSGGATVNEQFF. The DNA for the CDR3 is TGTGCCAGTAGTATAGATAGGACGGGATGGAGCGGGGGGGCCACGGTCAATGAGCAGTTCTTC.

This clone was seen only once. This chain uses TRBV7-9 with TRBJ2-7; TRBD2 is a possible D gene (6 bases). There are 14 residues in the CDR3. Trimming removed 6 bases from V and 0 bases from J, with 12 bases in between. Germline CDR1 and CDR2: SEHNR and FQNEAQ (reference sequence). The CDR3 spells CASRELAASYEQYF. The CDR3 DNA reads as TGTGCCAGCAGAGAACTAGCAGCCTCCTACGAGCAGTACTTC.

The chain carries TRBV7-9 and TRBJ1-4, with 8 bases fitting TRBD1. The CDR3 totals 15 residues. Trimming at V came to 1 base and at J to 5 bases, leaving 3 bases not matched to a gene. Per germline, CDR1 SEHNR and CDR2 FQNEAQ (reference sequence). The CDR3 DNA is TGTGCCAGCAGCTTAGAGAGGACAGGGAATGAAAAACTGTTTTTT. Residues: CASSLERTGNEKLFF.

This chain uses TRBV7-9 with TRBJ2-7; 12 bases agree with TRBD2. CDR1 is SEHNR, CDR2 FQNEAQ, per germline (reference sequence). The CDR3 is made up of 16 amino acids. Germline trimming cut 3 bases from V and 3 bases from J; bases unmatched to any gene: 6. CDR3 nucleotides: TGTGCCAGCAGCTTGGCCACTAGCGGGGGGTACTACGAGCAGTACTTC. It codes for CASSLATSGGYYEQYF.

The V and J genes are TRBV6-5 and TRBJ1-2; TRBD1 matches at 9 bases. V was pared by 2 bases and J by 4 bases, with 2 bases of the junction left unmatched. The germline CDR1 and CDR2 sequences are MNHEY and SVGAGI. The CDR3 loop spans 14 amino acids. CDR3 nucleotides: TGTGCCAGCAGTTACGACAGGGGGGCCTATGGCTACACCTTC. This gives the protein CASSYDRGAYGYTF.

As to this clone: At the DNA level, this CDR3 is encoded by other sequences in the same sample as well. The V call is TRBV2, the J call TRBJ1-5, with 8 positions matching TRBD1. V gave up 3 bases and J gave up 4 bases; unmatched junction bases: 2. The CDR3 is 14 residues long. Per the germline V gene, CDR1 is SNHLY and CDR2 is FYNNEI. CDR3 nucleotide sequence: TGTGCCAGCAGTGACACAGGGGGAAATCAGCCCCAGCATTTT. The encoded protein is CASSDTGGNQPQHF.

This clone was recorded once. The V gene is TRBV3-1 (or the pseudogene TRBV3-2), the J gene TRBJ1-2; 7 bases map to TRBD1. The CDR3 is 15 residues long. V shed 3 bases, J shed 5 bases, and the junction held 9 bases outside the gene matches. Germline lookup yields CDR1 LGHDT and CDR2 YNNKEL (reference sequence). For the CDR3, the DNA is TGTGCCAGCAGCCAGGGTAGGGGGCAAGGTTATGGCTACACCTTC. Amino acid sequence: CASSQGRGQGYGYTF.

This chain connects TRBV18 to TRBJ2-1, with TRBD2 matching over 15 bases. Germline V gene sequence: CDR1 KGHSH, CDR2 LQKENI. This CDR3 comprises 17 residues. The V segment lost 3 bases and the J segment 10 bases; nucleotides outside the gene matches: 10. This CDR3 is CASSPIWTSGGAWEQFF. The CDR3 DNA follows: TGTGCCAGCTCACCTATCTGGACTAGCGGGGGGGCTTGGGAGCAGTTCTTC.

J is TRBJ2-3 and V is TRBV3-1 (or the pseudogene TRBV3-2), with 11 bases fitting TRBD2. Trimming cost V 2 bases and J 3 bases; bases outside gene matches: 7. CDR1 is LGHDT and CDR2 is YNNKEL in the germline V gene (reference sequence). There are 17 residues in the CDR3. CDR3 nucleotides: TGTGCCAGCAGCCAAATAGCGGGGGGGCTTGGGACAGATACGCAGTATTTT. Translation: CASSQIAGGLGTDTQYF.

The rearrangement uses TRBV19 and TRBJ1-1, with TRBD1 matching over 8 bases. Germline CDR1 reads LNHDA; CDR2 reads SQIVND (reference sequence). Trimming cost V 8 bases and J 3 bases; bases outside gene matches: 8. The CDR3 runs 14 residues. CDR3 amino acids: CASGQGLGDTEAFF. The CDR3 DNA is TGTGCCAGTGGACAGGGATTGGGGGACACTGAAGCTTTCTTT.

In its sample, this clone was seen a few times. This rearrangement joins TRBV28 to TRBJ1-1; TRBD1 is a possible D gene (6 bases). The CDR3 spans 15 residues. Germline CDR1 MDHEN, CDR2 SYDVKM. Between the trimmed V and J ends, which lost 3 bases and 4 bases, there was a span of 15 bases. Written as DNA, the CDR3 is TGTGCCAGCAGTTTTTTTCAGGGGTATATCACTGAAGCTTTCTTT. Translation: CASSFFQGYITEAFF. The entire variable domain, with the rest obtained from reference TRBV28 and TRBJ1-1, is as follows: DVKVTQSSRYLVKRTGEKVFLECVQDMDHENMFWYRQDPGLGLRLIYFSYDVKMKEKGDIPEGYSVSREKKERFSLILESASTNQTSMYLCASSFFQGYITEAFFGQGTRLTVV.

This clone was seen just once. The chain recombines TRBV28 with TRBJ1-5; 7 nucleotides line up with TRBD1. The CDR3 has 17 residues. The J segment lost 9 bases and the V segment lost 3 bases, leaving 17 bases of the junction unmatched. CDR1 MDHEN and CDR2 SYDVKM come from the germline V gene. For the CDR3, the DNA is TGTGCCAGCAGTTTTAGCCCCGGACAGGCCGGTTCATGGCCCCAGCATTTT. Translation: CASSFSPGQAGSWPQHF.

The chain combines TRBV4-2 with TRBJ1-2; TRBD1 agrees at 7 bases. Trimming removed 1 base from V and 3 bases from J; junction bases left unmatched: 2. Germline V gene sequence: CDR1 LGHNA, CDR2 YNFKEQ. The CDR3 length is 14 residues. CDR3 coding DNA: TGTGCCAGCAGCCAAGCCAGGGGGGACTATGGCTACACCTTC. Translating it yields CASSQARGDYGYTF.

V and J are TRBV27 and TRBJ1-5, with 7 bases aligning to TRBD1. CDR3 length equals 14 residues. Germline lookup yields CDR1 MNHEY and CDR2 SMNVEV (reference sequence). Losses at the gene ends were 6 bases for V and 0 bases for J; bases not matched to a gene: 2. In DNA form, the CDR3 reads TGTGCCAGCAGACAGGGGTCTAGCAATCAGCCCCAGCATTTT. This sequence encodes CASRQGSSNQPQHF.

V and J are TRBV30 and TRBJ1-1; 9 bases fit TRBD1. This CDR3 has 12 residues. V dropped 2 bases and J dropped 10; count of bases not matched to a gene: 5. CDR1 GTSNPN and CDR2 SVGIG come from the germline V gene (reference sequence). The CDR3 region has the DNA TGTGCCTGGAGTATACAGGGGGCCCGAGCTTTCTTT. This sequence encodes CAWSIQGARAFF.

The rearrangement uses TRBV3-1 (or the pseudogene TRBV3-2) and TRBJ2-1; 7 bases line up with TRBD2. V dropped 0 bases and J dropped 7; count of bases not matched to a gene: 9. There are 16 residues in the CDR3. CDR1 and CDR2 from the germline V gene are LGHDT and YNNKEL (reference sequence). In DNA, the CDR3 is TGTGCCAGCAGCCAAGATGTGGGGGGGGATTGGAATGAGCAGTTCTTC. Its translation: CASSQDVGGDWNEQFF.

This chain joins TRBV18 and TRBJ2-5, with D possibly being TRBD2 (6 bases). V lost 2 bases and J lost 3, with 13 bases in between. Germline values: CDR1 KGHSH, CDR2 LQKENI. This CDR3 has 15 residues. Here the CDR3 DNA reads TGTGCCAGCTCACCAACGATGGGGGGAGAAGAGACCCAGTACTTC. It translates to CASSPTMGGEETQYF. The entire variable domain, with the rest obtained from reference TRBV18 and TRBJ2-5, is as follows: NAGVMQNPRHLVRRRGQEARLRCSPMKGHSHVYWYRQLPEEGLKFMVYLQKENIIDESGMPKERFSAEFPKEGPSILRIQQVVRGDSAAYFCASSPTMGGEETQYFGPGTRLLVL.

The chain has TRBV3-1 (or the pseudogene TRBV3-2) and TRBJ1-1; D remains ambiguous. Germline V CDR1 and CDR2: LGHDT, YNNKEL (reference sequence). The CDR3 has 14 residues. Between the trimmed V and J ends, which lost 1 base and 0 bases, there was a span of 6 bases. DNA of the CDR3: TGTGCCAGCAGCCAAGGCGGGATGAACACTGAAGCTTTCTTT. Amino acid sequence: CASSQGGMNTEAFF.

The V gene is TRBV28, the J gene TRBJ2-7; 7 bases align to TRBD1. The CDR3 is 14 amino acids. Germline CDR1 reads MDHEN; CDR2 reads SYDVKM. V trimming: 5 bases; J trimming: 2 bases; junction bases outside the gene matches: 6. The CDR3 region is CASSKQGTPYEQYF. CDR3 sequence (DNA): TGTGCCAGCAGTAAACAGGGGACCCCCTACGAGCAGTACTTC.

This chain uses TRBV5-1 with TRBJ1-1; D gene unclear. The CDR3 runs 15 residues. Germline CDR1 reads SGHRS; CDR2 reads YFSETQ. V dropped 0 bases and J dropped 0 bases, with 9 bases sitting between them. The CDR3 bases are TGCGCCAGCAGCTTGGAGCCCCTTGTGAACACTGAAGCTTTCTTT. Translating gives CASSLEPLVNTEAFF.